What follows are 18 T cell receptor beta chains derived from one specimen sequenced in a study of CD8+CD57+ T cells in acquired aplastic anemia. The study profiled TCR beta VDJ and CDR3 using genomic DNA as template. One entry per CDR3 protein, called by TCRdb with MiXCR from the reads. Here the sample spans 75,000 to 90,000 distinct CDR3 sequences, approximately 45% being singletons. The sequencing input was sorted CD4+, CD8+, or CD8+CD57+ T cells (not recorded which) from PBMCs. The receptors come from a human donor in good health, serving as a control.

This clonotype was observed once. The rearrangement links TRBV29-1 to TRBJ1-1; a weak D match, TRBD1 (5 bases). Germline V gene lookup returns CDR1 SQVTM and CDR2 ANQGSEA. The CDR3 loop spans 12 amino acids. The V end lost 4 bases, the J end lost 1 base, and 7 bases lay between the germline ends. The DNA for the CDR3 is TGCAGCGTTGCCCAGGGGAACACTGAAGCTTTCTTT. This codes for CSVAQGNTEAFF. The full variable domain, rest sourced from reference TRBV29-1 and TRBJ1-1, is SAVISQKPSRDICQRGTSLTIQCQVDSQVTMMFWYRQQPGQSLTLIATANQGSEATYESGFVIDKFPISRPNLTFSTLTVSNMSPEDSSIYLCSVAQGNTEAFFGQGTRLTVV.

V is TRBV12-5 and J is TRBJ1-2, with TRBD1 as a possible D gene (5 bases). Germline V gene lookup returns CDR1 LGHNT and CDR2 FRNRAP. Trimming left V 5 bases short and J 4 bases short, with 11 bases between. The CDR3 extends over 13 amino acids. The CDR3 region is CASGRGSFYGYTF. CDR3 sequence (DNA): TGTGCTAGTGGTCGGGGGAGTTTCTATGGCTACACCTTC.

The chain joins TRBV25-1 to TRBJ1-2; tentatively, D is TRBD1 (6 bases). Per germline, CDR1 MGHDK and CDR2 SYGVNS. The CDR3 extends over 15 amino acids. The V end lost 6 bases, the J end lost 2 bases, and 16 bases lay between the germline ends. CDR3 sequence reads: CASSLLTGPNYGYTF. As DNA, the CDR3 is TGTGCCAGCAGCTTACTCACAGGGCCAAACTATGGCTACACCTTC.

This sequence joins TRBV24-1 and TRBJ2-1; 8 nucleotides agree with TRBD1. Per germline, CDR1 KGHDR and CDR2 SFDVKD. The CDR3 totals 16 residues. Trimming at V came to 4 bases and at J to 4 bases, leaving 8 bases not matched to a gene. CDR3 sequence: CATSDRGQGPYNEQFF. The CDR3 DNA reads as TGTGCCACCAGTGACCGAGGACAGGGACCTTACAATGAGCAGTTCTTC.

This clonotype was seen repeatedly, ten times or more. V gene TRBV20-1 combines with J gene TRBJ1-1, with D uncertain. Germline V CDR1 and CDR2: DFQATT, SNEGSKA (reference sequence). The CDR3 covers 12 residues. V dropped 1 base and J dropped 1 base, with 4 bases sitting between them. The CDR3 spells CSARVGNTEAFF. The CDR3 nucleotides are TGCAGTGCTAGAGTTGGGAACACTGAAGCTTTCTTT.

The CDR3 sequence is CASSTQGGRETQYF. The CDR3 coding sequence is TGTGCCAGCAGCACCCAGGGGGGCAGGGAGACCCAGTACTTC. The chain employs TRBV7-2 and TRBJ2-5; tentatively, D is TRBD1 (7 bases). Germline V gene lookup returns CDR1 SGHTA and CDR2 FQGNSA. The CDR3 runs to 14 residues. V was cut by 5 bases and J by 5 bases, with 15 bases left in between.

The chain employs TRBV5-6 and TRBJ1-5; D gene uncertain. The germline CDR1 and CDR2 sequences are SGHDT and YYEEEE. The V gene lost 1 base and the J gene lost 2 bases, with 7 bases spanning the gap. The CDR3 contains 14 residues. The CDR3 protein is CASSLLMGNQPQHF. The CDR3 DNA is TGTGCCAGCAGCTTGTTAATGGGCAATCAGCCCCAGCATTTT. Full variable domain (remainder filled in from reference TRBV5-6 and TRBJ1-5): DAGVTQSPTHLIKTRGQQVTLRCSPKSGHDTVSWYQQALGQGPQFIFQYYEEEERQRGNFPDRFSGHQFPNYSSELNVNALLLGDSALYLCASSLLMGNQPQHFGDGTRLSIL.

V is TRBV9 and J is TRBJ2-6, with D possibly being TRBD1 or TRBD2 (5 bases each). There are 16 residues in the CDR3. V was trimmed by 6 bases and J by 1 base, leaving 14 bases between them. Germline values: CDR1 SGDLS, CDR2 YYNGEE. The CDR3 sequence: CASTGQGGSGANVLTF. CDR3 coding DNA: TGTGCCAGCACCGGGCAGGGCGGGTCTGGGGCCAACGTCCTGACTTTC. The full variable domain, its missing parts supplied by reference TRBV9 and TRBJ2-6, is DSGVTQTPKHLITATGQRVTLRCSPRSGDLSVYWYQQSLDQGLQFLIQYYNGEERAKGNILERFSAQQFPDLHSELNLSSLELGDSALYFCASTGQGGSGANVLTFGAGSRLTVL.

This clonotype occurred a few times. This chain uses TRBV2 with TRBJ2-7, with D possibly TRBD1 on 6 matching bases. The CDR3 consists of 12 residues. Germline V CDR1 and CDR2: SNHLY, FYNNEI. Trimming pared 1 base from V and 6 bases from J, leaving 7 bases between. CDR3 nucleotides: TGTGCCAGCAGTGAAGGCAGGGGCGAGCAGTACTTC. It is translated as CASSEGRGEQYF.

This clonotype was recorded many times. V usage is TRBV7-9 and J usage is TRBJ2-1; TRBD1 aligns across 9 bases. Unmatched junction bases numbered 13, after V lost 6 bases and J lost 7 bases. In germline, CDR1 is SEHNR, CDR2 FQNEAQ (reference sequence). CDR3 length equals 16 residues. CDR3 sequence (DNA): TGTGCCAGCAGTAACCTCCCGGGACAGGGTCTAAATGAGCAGTTCTTC. Translation: CASSNLPGQGLNEQFF.

This clonotype was observed at least ten times. The J gene is TRBJ2-5, the V gene TRBV11-2, with TRBD1 as a possible D gene (6 bases). The CDR3 totals 14 residues. Deletions cut 3 bases from V and 1 base from J, with 9 bases between. Germline lookup yields CDR1 SGHAT and CDR2 FQNNGV. CDR3 bases: TGTGCCAGCAGCTTCGGACAGATCCAAGAGACCCAGTACTTC. It specifies CASSFGQIQETQYF. Full variable domain (missing parts from reference TRBV11-2 and TRBJ2-5): EAGVAQSPRYKIIEKRQSVAFWCNPISGHATLYWYQQILGQGPKLLIQFQNNGVVDDSQLPKDRFSAERLKGVDSTLKIQPAKLEDSAVYLCASSFGQIQETQYFGPGTRLLVL.

The V and J genes are TRBV2 and TRBJ1-3, with a weak D call TRBD1 (6 bases). Between the trimmed V and J ends, which lost 6 bases and 0 bases, there was a span of 12 bases. This CDR3 comprises 15 residues. The germline V gene has CDR1 SNHLY and CDR2 FYNNEI. CDR3 sequence reads: CASRLGQPSGNTIYF. The CDR3 DNA sequence: TGTGCCAGCAGGCTTGGACAGCCCTCTGGAAACACCATATATTTT.

With regard to this clonotype: This clone may be a read error of a much larger clone one base away. Because it lacks the conserved phenylalanine or tryptophan at the end, this CDR3 is likely a read error. This chain joins TRBV5-1 and TRBJ2-7, with D perhaps TRBD2 (6 bases). Germline CDR1 and CDR2: SGHRS and YFSETQ. The CDR3 runs to 16 residues. The germline V and J ends were trimmed by 0 bases and 0 bases, with 13 bases remaining between them. CDR3 sequence: CASSLAGGPSSYEQYL. CDR3 DNA sequence: TGCGCCAGCAGCTTGGCCGGGGGTCCGAGCTCCTACGAGCAGTACCTC.

The genes are TRBV20-1 and TRBJ2-7; 11 positions match TRBD1. The V and J ends lost 7 bases and 6 bases, in that order; junction bases with no gene match: 5. Germline V CDR1 and CDR2: DFQATT, SNEGSKA (reference sequence). This CDR3 spans 12 amino acids. CDR3 sequence reads: CSVPGQGAEQYF. The CDR3 DNA reads TGCAGTGTCCCAGGACAGGGGGCCGAGCAGTACTTC.

This clonotype was found a few times. This chain connects TRBV7-6 to TRBJ1-1; D not resolved. The CDR3 loop spans 15 amino acids. Germline values: CDR1 SGHVS, CDR2 FNYEAQ. V shed 0 bases and J shed 4 bases, with 12 bases lying between them. CDR3 nucleotides: TGTGCCAGCAGCTTAGCTGGGTGGGGAGGCACTGAAGCTTTCTTT. Residues: CASSLAGWGGTEAFF.

The gene calls are TRBV27 and TRBJ2-7; D perhaps matches TRBD2 (6 bases). The CDR3 loop spans 15 amino acids. Trimming removed 5 bases at V and 3 bases at J, with 17 bases between. Germline lookup yields CDR1 MNHEY and CDR2 SMNVEV (reference sequence). CDR3 DNA sequence: TGTGCCAGCAGTACGAGGGACTCACCCCTCTACGAGCAGTACTTC. Its translation: CASSTRDSPLYEQYF.

This chain uses TRBV25-1 with TRBJ2-3, with 7 nucleotides matching TRBD1. Trimming removed 4 bases from V and 2 bases from J; junction bases left unmatched: 9. Germline-derived CDR1 and CDR2 are MGHDK and SYGVNS. The CDR3 runs to 16 residues. The CDR3 loop reads CASSALGGGTTDTQYF. CDR3 coding DNA: TGTGCCAGCAGTGCCCTAGGGGGCGGTACCACAGATACGCAGTATTTT.

This clonotype was seen repeatedly, ten times or more. The V call is TRBV10-2, the J call TRBJ2-6; D is tentatively TRBD1 or TRBD2 (5 bases each). The CDR3 has 18 amino acids. Trimming removed 2 bases from V and 1 base from J, with 15 bases in between. The V gene's germline CDR1 is WSHSY and CDR2 SAAADI. The CDR3 DNA sequence: TGCGCCAGCAGTGAGGGTGGGGGATTTATTTCTGGGGCCAACGTCCTGACTTTC. This codes for CASSEGGGFISGANVLTF.